The 2 T cell receptor beta chains presented below share a single source sample, sequenced in a study of blood T cell repertoires in COVID-19. Sequenced by immunoSEQ multiplex PCR; TCRdb stores in-frame clones only, minus some. The sample shows approximately 200,000 clones, over 75% of them seen only once. The material sequenced was PBMCs or T cells enriched from blood (not recorded which). The receptors shown here come from a woman between 25 and 40 years old who had been exposed to COVID-19.

Concerning this clone itself: The germline gene is not matched at one end of the junction; a read error may be the cause. The chain uses TRBV7-6 and TRBJ1-2, with D maybe TRBD1 (5 bases). CDR1 is SGHVS and CDR2 is FNYEAQ in the germline V gene. The CDR3 runs to 14 residues. This chain's CDR3 is CASSIARGEDGYTF. Here the CDR3 DNA reads TGTGCCAGCAGCATAGCACGGGGGGAGGATGGCTACACCTTC.

The J gene is TRBJ2-1, the V gene TRBV20-1; 7 nucleotides align to TRBD2. Germline trimming cut 3 bases from V and 0 bases from J; bases unmatched to any gene: 17. Germline loops: CDR1 DFQATT, CDR2 SNEGSKA (reference sequence). CDR3 length: 19 residues. CDR3 nucleotides: TGCAGTGCTAGTGCTGGCCCACTTCGGGACTACCGCTCCTACAATGAGCAGTTCTTC. This encodes CSASAGPLRDYRSYNEQFF.